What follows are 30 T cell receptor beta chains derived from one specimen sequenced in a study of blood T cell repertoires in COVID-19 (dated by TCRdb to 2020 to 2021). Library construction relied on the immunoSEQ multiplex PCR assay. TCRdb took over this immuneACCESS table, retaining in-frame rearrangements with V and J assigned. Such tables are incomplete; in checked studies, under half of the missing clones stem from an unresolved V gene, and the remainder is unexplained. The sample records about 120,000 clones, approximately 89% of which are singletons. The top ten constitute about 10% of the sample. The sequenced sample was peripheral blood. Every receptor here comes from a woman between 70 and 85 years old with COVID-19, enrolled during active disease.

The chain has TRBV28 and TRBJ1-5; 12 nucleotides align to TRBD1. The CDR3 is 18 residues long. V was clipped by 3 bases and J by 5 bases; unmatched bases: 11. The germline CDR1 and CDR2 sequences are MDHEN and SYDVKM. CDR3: CASSFQSGTGGLDQPQHF. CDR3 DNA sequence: TGTGCCAGCAGTTTTCAATCAGGGACAGGGGGCTTGGATCAGCCCCAGCATTTT.

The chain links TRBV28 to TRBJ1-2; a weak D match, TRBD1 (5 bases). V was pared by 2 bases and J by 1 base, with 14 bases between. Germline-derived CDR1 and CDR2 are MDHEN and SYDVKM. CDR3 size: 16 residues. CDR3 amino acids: CASSLRRGSRNYGYTF. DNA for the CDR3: TGTGCCAGCAGTTTAAGGAGGGGCAGCCGTAACTATGGCTACACCTTC.

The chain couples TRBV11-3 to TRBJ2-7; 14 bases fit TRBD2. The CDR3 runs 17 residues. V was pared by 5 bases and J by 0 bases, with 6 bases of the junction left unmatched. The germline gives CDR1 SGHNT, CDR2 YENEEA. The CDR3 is CASSPGTSGGSSYEQYF. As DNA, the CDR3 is TGTGCCAGCAGCCCCGGGACTAGCGGGGGTTCCTCCTACGAGCAGTACTTC.

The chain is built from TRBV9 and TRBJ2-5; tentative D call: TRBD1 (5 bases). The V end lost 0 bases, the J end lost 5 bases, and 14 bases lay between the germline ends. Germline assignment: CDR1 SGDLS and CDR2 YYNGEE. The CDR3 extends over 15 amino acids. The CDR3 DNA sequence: TGTGCCAGCAGCGTAGTTAAAGGGGAACGGGAGACCCAGTACTTC. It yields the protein CASSVVKGERETQYF.

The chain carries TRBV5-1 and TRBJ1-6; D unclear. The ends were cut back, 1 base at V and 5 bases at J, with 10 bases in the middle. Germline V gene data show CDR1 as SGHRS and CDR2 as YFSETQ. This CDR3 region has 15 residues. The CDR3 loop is CASSLIVADNSPLHF. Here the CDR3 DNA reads TGCGCCAGCAGCTTGATCGTGGCTGATAATTCACCCCTCCACTTT.

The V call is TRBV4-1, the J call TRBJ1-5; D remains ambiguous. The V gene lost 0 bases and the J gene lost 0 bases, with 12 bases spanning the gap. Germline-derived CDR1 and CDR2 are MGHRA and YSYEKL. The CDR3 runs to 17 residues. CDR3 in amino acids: CASSQEFVDYSNQPQHF. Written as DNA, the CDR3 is TGCGCCAGCAGCCAAGAATTTGTAGATTATAGCAATCAGCCCCAGCATTTT.

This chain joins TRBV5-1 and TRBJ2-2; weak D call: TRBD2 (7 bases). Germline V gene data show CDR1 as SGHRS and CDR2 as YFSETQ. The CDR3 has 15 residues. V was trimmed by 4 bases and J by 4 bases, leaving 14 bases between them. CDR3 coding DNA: TGCGCCAGCAGCCTCGGGGGGCCCGGCACCGGGGAGCTGTTTTTT. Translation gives CASSLGGPGTGELFF.

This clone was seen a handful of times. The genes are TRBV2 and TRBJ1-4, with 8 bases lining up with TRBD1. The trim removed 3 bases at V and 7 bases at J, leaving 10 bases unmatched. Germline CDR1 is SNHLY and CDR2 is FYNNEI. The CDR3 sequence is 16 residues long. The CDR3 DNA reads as TGTGCCAGCAGTGACCCCGGGACAGGCAGAGGTGAAAAACTGTTTTTT. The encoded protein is CASSDPGTGRGEKLFF. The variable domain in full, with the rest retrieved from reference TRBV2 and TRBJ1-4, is EPEVTQTPSHQVTQMGQEVILRCVPISNHLYFYWYRQILGQKVEFLVSFYNNEISEKSEIFDDQFSVERPDGSNFTLKIRSTKLEDSAMYFCASSDPGTGRGEKLFFGSGTQLSVL.

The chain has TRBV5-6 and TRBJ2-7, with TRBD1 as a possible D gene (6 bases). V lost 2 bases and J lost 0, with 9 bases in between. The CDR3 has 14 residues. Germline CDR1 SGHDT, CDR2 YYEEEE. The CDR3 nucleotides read TGTGCCAGCAGCTTTGAGGACAGCTCCTACGAGCAGTACTTC. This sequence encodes CASSFEDSSYEQYF.

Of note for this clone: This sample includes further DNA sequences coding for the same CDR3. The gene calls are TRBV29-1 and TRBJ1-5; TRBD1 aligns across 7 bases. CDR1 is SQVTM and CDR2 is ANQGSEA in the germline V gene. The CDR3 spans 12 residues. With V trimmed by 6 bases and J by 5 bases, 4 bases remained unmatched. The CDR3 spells CSVRQGDQPQHF. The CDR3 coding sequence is TGCAGCGTCCGACAGGGAGATCAGCCCCAGCATTTT.

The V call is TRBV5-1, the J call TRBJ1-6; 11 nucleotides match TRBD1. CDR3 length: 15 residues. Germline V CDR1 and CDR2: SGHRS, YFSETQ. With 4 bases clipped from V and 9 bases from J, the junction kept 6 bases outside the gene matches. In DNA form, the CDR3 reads TGCGCCAGCAGCGGAGGACAGGGGGCTGGTTCACCCCTCCACTTT. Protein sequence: CASSGGQGAGSPLHF.

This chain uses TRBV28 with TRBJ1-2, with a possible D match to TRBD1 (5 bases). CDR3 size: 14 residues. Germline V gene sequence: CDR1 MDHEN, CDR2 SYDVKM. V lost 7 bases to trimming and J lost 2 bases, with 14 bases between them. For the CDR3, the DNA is TGTGCCAGCAAGGTTCAGGGAAGAAACTATGGCTACACCTTC. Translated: CASKVQGRNYGYTF.

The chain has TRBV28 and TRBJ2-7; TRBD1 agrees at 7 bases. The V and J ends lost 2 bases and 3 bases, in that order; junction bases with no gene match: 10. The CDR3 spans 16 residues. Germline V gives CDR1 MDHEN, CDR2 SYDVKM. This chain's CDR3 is CASSLPGQLTFYEQYF. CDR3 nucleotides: TGTGCCAGCAGTTTACCGGGACAGCTCACCTTCTACGAGCAGTACTTC.

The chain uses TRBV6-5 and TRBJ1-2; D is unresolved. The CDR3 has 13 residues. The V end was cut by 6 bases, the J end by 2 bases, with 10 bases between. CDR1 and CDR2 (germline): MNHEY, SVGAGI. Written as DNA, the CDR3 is TGTGCCAGCAGCCTACAGATCAACTATGGCTACACCTTC. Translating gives CASSLQINYGYTF.

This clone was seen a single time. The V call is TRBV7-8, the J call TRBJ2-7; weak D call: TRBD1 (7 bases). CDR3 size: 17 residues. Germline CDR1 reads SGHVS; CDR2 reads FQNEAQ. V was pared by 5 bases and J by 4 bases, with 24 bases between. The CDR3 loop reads CASSPSLSGGKGYEQYF. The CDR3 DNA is TGTGCCAGCAGCCCTAGCTTATCAGGGGGGAAGGGGTACGAGCAGTACTTC.

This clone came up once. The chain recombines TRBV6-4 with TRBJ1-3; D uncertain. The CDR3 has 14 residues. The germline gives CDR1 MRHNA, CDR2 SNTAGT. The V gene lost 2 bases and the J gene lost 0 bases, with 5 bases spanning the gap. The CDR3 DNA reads TGTGCCAGCAGTGACAACGGCTCTGGAAACACCATATATTTT. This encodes CASSDNGSGNTIYF.

CDR3 loop: CASSHLGTSGGKYNEQFF. DNA of the CDR3: TGTGCCAGCAGCCACCTAGGGACTAGCGGGGGGAAATACAATGAGCAGTTCTTC. The chain joins TRBV4-2 to TRBJ2-1; TRBD2 aligns across 15 bases. The trim removed 3 bases at V and 4 bases at J, leaving 7 bases unmatched. Germline V lookup: CDR1 LGHNA, CDR2 YNFKEQ. This CDR3 is 18 amino acids long.

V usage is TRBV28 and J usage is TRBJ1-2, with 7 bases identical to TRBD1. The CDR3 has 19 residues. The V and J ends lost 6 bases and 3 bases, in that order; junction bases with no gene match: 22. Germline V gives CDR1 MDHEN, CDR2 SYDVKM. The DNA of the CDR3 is TGTGCCAGCAGCTTCGACCCCACGGCATTGGGACAGTATCACTATGGCTACACCTTC. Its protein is CASSFDPTALGQYHYGYTF.

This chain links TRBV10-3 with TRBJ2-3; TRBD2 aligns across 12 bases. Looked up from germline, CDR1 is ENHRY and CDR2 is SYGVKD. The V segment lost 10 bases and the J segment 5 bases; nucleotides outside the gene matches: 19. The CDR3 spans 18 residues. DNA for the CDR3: TGTGCCACCAGCCCAGATTGGACTAGCGGGGACCCGAAAGATACGCAGTATTTT. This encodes CATSPDWTSGDPKDTQYF.

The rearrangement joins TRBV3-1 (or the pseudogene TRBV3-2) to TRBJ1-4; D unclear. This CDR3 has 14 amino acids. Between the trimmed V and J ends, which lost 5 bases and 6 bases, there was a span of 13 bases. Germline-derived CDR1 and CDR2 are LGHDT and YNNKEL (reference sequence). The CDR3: CASSGEGLHEKLFF. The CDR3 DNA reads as TGTGCCAGCAGCGGGGAGGGCCTACATGAAAAACTGTTTTTT.

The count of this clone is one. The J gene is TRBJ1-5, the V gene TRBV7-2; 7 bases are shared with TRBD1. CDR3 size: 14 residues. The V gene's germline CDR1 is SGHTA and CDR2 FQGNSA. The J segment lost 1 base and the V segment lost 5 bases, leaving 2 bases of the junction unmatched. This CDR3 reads CASSRGRSNQPQHF. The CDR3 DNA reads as TGTGCCAGCAGCAGGGGGCGAAGCAATCAGCCCCAGCATTTT. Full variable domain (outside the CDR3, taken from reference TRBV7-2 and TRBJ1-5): GAGVSQSPSNKVTEKGKDVELRCDPISGHTALYWYRQSLGQGLEFLIYFQGNSAPDKSGLPSDRFSAERTGGSVSTLTIQRTQQEDSAVYLCASSRGRSNQPQHFGDGTRLSIL.

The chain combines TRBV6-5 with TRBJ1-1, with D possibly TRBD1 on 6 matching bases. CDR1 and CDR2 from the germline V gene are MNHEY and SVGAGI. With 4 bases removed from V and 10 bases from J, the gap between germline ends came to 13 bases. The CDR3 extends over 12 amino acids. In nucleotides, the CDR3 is TGTGCCAGCAGTTCCGAACAGGGCCCAGCTTTCTTT. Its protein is CASSSEQGPAFF.

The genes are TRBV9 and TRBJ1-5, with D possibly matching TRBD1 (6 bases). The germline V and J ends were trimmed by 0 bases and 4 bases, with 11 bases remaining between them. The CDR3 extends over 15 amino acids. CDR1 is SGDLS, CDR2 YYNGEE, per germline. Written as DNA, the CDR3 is TGTGCCAGCAGCGTAGACTGGGGGCTAAATCAGCCCCAGCATTTT. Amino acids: CASSVDWGLNQPQHF.

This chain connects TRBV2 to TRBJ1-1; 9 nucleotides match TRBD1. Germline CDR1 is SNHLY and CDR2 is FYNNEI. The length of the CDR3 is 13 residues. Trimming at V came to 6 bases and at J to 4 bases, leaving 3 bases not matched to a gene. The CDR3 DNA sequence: TGTGCCAGCAGGGCGACAGGGGGCACTGAAGCTTTCTTT. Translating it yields CASRATGGTEAFF.

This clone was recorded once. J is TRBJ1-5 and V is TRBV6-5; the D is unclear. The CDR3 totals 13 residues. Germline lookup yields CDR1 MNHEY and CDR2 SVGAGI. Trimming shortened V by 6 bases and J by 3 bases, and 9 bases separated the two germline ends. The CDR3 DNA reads TGTGCCAGCAGCAGGATTGTCAATCAGCCCCAGCATTTT. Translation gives CASSRIVNQPQHF.

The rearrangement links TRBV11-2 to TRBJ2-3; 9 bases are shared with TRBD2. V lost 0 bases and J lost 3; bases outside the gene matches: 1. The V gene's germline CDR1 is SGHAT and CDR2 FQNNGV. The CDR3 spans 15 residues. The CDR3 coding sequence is TGTGCCAGCAGCTTAGATGCGGGGGGGACAGATACGCAGTATTTT. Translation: CASSLDAGGTDTQYF.

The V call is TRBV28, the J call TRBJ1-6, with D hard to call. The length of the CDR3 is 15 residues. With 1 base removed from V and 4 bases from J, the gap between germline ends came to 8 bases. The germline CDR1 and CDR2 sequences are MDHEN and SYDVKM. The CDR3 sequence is CASSLSRQYNSPLHF. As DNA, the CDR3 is TGTGCCAGCAGTTTATCCCGCCAGTATAATTCACCCCTCCACTTT.

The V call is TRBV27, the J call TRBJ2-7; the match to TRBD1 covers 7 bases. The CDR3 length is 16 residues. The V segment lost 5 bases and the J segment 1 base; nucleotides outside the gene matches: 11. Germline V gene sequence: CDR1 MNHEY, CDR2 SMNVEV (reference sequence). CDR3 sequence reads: CASSSRDSTYSYEQYF. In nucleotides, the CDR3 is TGTGCCAGCAGTAGCCGGGACAGTACCTATTCCTACGAGCAGTACTTC.

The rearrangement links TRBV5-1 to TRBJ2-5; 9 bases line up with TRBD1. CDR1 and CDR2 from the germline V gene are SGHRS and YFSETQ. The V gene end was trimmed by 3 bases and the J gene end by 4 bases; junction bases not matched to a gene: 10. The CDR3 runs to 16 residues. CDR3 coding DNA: TGCGCCAGCAGCTGGGCGACAGGGGGGAGGGCAGAGACCCAGTACTTC. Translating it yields CASSWATGGRAETQYF.

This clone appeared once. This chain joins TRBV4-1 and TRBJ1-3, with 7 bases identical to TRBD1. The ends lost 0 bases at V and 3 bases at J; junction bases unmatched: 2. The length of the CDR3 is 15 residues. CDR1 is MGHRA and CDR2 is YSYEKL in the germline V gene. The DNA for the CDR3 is TGCGCCAGCAGCCAAGATACAGGGGTTGGAAACACCATATATTTT. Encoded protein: CASSQDTGVGNTIYF.